The present T cell receptor (beta chain) was sequenced within a study of vaccination and CD4 T cells after COVID-19. This clonotype is medium-sized by share. What it binds is not known. Trimming took 2 bases from V and 0 from J, leaving 10 bases between them. Germline values: CDR1 KGHSH, CDR2 LQKENI. This CDR3 has 16 residues. As for treatment: approximately 9-day PBMC culture with coronavirus spike peptide pools or control peptides (ViraFEST assay). The Oncomine TCR Beta short-read assay was applied to DNA of cultured CD4+ T cells. TCRdb used MiXCR to reprocess the PCR reads, holding one entry per CDR3 protein. This table holds around 14,000 distinct CDR3 sequences, roughly 34% found once.

The chain carries TRBV18 and TRBJ2-2; no reliable D call. This TCR derives from a human donor with COVID-19. Sequencing input: cultured CD4+ T cells from blood. CDR3 nucleotides: TGTGCCAGCTCACCATTACCGAACGCGAACACCGGGGAGCTGTTTTTT. Its protein product is CASSPLPNANTGELFF. The full variable domain, its missing parts supplied by reference TRBV18 and TRBJ2-2, is NAGVMQNPRHLVRRRGQEARLRCSPMKGHSHVYWYRQLPEEGLKFMVYLQKENIIDESGMPKERFSAEFPKEGPSILRIQQVVRGDSAAYFCASSPLPNANTGELFFGEGSRLTVL.